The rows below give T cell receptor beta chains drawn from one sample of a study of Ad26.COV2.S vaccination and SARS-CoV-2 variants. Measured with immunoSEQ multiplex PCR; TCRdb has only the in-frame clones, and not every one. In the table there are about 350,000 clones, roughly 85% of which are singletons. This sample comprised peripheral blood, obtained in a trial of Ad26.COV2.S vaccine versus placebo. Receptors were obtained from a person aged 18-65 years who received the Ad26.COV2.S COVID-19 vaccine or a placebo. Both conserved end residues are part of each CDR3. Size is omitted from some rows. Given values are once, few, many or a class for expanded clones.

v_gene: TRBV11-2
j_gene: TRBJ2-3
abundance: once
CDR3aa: CASSPVRGHGTDTQYF

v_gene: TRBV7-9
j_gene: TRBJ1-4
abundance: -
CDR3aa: CASSYGTGPEKLFF

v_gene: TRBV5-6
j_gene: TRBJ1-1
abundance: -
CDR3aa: CASSFYVRGTGGRTEAFF

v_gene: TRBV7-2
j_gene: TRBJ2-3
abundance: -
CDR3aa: CASSLVLAGGTDTQYF

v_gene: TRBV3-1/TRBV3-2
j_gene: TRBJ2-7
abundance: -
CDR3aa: CASSQDAGDRQIEQYF

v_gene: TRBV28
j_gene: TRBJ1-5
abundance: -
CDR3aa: CASSLGGARRNQPQHF

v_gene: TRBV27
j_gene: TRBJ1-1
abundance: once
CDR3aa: CASRDRFEAFF

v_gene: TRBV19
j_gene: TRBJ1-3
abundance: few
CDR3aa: CASSTQGATGNTIYF

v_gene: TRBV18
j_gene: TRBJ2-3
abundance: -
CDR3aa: CASSPSRITDTQYF

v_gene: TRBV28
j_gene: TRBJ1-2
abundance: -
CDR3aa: CASSYAGTPNYGYTF

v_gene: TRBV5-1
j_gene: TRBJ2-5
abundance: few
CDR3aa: CASSRTSASLQETQYF

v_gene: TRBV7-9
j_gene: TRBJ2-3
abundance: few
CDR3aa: CASSPREANTDTQYF

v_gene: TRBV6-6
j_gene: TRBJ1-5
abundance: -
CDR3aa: CASKEGSNQPQHF

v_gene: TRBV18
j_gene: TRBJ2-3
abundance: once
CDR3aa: CASSPPARTTDTQYF

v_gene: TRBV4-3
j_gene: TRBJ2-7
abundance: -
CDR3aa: CASSQGQVPHEQYF

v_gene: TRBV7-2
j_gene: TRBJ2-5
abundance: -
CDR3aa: CASSFAGTSGETQYF

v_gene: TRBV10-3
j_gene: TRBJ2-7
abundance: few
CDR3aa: CAISGLERRSSYEQYF

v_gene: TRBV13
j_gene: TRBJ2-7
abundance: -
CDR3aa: CASSLGGRSYEQYF

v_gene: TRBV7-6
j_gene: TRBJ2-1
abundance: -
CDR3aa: CASSLGLAGGVYNEQFF

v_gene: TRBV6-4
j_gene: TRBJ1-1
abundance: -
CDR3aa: CASSVEENTEAFF

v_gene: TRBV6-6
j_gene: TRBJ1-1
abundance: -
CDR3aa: CASSYPPGGINTEAFF

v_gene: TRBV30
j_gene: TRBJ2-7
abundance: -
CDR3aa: CAWSVRTSGSYEQYF

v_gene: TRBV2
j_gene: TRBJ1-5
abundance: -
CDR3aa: CASSENRGIQPQHF

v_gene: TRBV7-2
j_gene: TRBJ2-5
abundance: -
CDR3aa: CASSFDRGLGETQYF

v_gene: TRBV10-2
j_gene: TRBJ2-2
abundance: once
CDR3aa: CASSESGGVAGELFF

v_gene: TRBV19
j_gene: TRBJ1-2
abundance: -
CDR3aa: CASSPAEASGYTF

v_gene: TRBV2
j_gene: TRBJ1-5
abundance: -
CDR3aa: CASSLDRSGNQPQHF

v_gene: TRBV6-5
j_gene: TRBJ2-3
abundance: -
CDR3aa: CASSYGVGFADTQYF

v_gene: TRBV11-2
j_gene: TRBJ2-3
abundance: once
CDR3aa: CASSLAGTFTDTQYF

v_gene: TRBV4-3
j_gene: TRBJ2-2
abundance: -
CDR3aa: CASSQDLVGTGELFF

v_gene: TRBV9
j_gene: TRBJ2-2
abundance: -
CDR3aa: CASSGAGHANTGELFF

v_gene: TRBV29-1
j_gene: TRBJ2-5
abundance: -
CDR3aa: CSVKGTGTRETQYF

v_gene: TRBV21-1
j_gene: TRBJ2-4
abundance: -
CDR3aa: CASSKYSTGRMENIQYF

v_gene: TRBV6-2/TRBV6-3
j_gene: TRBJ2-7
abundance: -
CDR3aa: CASSFRTGHLSYEQYF

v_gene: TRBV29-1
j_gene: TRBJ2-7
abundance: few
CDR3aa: CSVAPQGPSNEQYF

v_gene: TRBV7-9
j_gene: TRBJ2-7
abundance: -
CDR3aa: CASSLAGAGYEQYF

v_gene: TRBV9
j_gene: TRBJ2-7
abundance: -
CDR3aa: CASSGSGGQDWYEQYF

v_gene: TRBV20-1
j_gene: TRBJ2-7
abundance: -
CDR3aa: CSAHLADEQYF

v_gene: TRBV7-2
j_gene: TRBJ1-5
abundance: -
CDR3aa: CASSLVRFQPQHF

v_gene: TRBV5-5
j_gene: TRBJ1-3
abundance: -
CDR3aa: CASSYGQVTGNTIYF

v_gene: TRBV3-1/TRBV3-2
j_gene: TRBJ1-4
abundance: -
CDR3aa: CASSQDLLTGPRGKLFF

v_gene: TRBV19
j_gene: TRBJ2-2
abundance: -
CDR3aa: CASSIAGTGGPNTGELFF

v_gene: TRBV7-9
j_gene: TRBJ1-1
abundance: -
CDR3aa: CASRGVEGAFF

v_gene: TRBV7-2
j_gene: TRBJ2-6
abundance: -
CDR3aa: CASSLREGANVLTF

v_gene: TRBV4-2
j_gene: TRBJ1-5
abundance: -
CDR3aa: CASSQDSRDQPQHF

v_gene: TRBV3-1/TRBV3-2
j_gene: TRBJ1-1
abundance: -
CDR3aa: CASSQGSGESTEAFF